The 6 T cell receptor beta chains below all came from one sample that was sequenced in a study of T cell repertoires in cytomegalovirus infection. These receptors lack a known antigen. TCRdb independently ran MiXCR on the reads; one entry per CDR3 protein. Of under 200,000 distinct CDR3 sequences listed, roughly 21% are singletons. Sequencing used CD8+ T cells from cultured PBMCs, obtained from culture after CMV antigen stimulation. The receptors derive from a human donor in good health (CMV status not recorded). Some clones in this sample may be carry-over from other donors' samples.

The chain employs TRBV23-1 and TRBJ2-3; 11 nucleotides match TRBD2. TRBV23-1 is an ORF, and what it does is uncertain. This CDR3 has 18 amino acids. Trimming took 4 bases from V and 0 from J; bases not matched to a gene: 9. CDR3 sequence (DNA): TGCGCCAGCAGTCGCCCGTTGGGACTAGCGGATAGCACAGATACGCAGTATTTT. Translated, it gives CASSRPLGLADSTDTQYF.

V gene TRBV20-1 combines with J gene TRBJ2-3, with a possible D match to TRBD1 (5 bases). The ends were cut back, 1 base at V and 2 bases at J, with 10 bases in the middle. Germline lookup yields CDR1 DFQATT and CDR2 SNEGSKA (reference sequence). This CDR3 comprises 14 residues. The CDR3 spells CSARGAGLTDTQYF. The CDR3 region has the DNA TGCAGTGCTAGAGGGGCAGGGCTCACAGATACGCAGTATTTT.

The table lists this clonotype with a count of one. The V and J genes are TRBV9 and TRBJ1-4; 9 bases align to TRBD1. Trimming cost V 3 bases and J 8 bases; bases outside gene matches: 8. Germline-derived CDR1 and CDR2 are SGDLS and YYNGEE. This CDR3 comprises 15 residues. This CDR3 reads CASSARTGVGEKLFF. CDR3 nucleotides: TGTGCCAGCAGCGCCCGGACAGGGGTGGGCGAAAAACTGTTTTTT.

The genes are TRBV6-5 and TRBJ2-7; D unclear. This CDR3 has 11 amino acids. V gave up 3 bases and J gave up 5 bases, with 5 bases separating them. Per germline, CDR1 MNHEY and CDR2 SVGAGI. CDR3: CASSYMDEQYF. CDR3 nucleotide sequence: TGTGCCAGCAGTTATATGGACGAGCAGTACTTC.

This chain uses TRBV7-2 with TRBJ1-4; perhaps TRBD1 as D (5 bases). The CDR3 is 18 amino acids. CDR1 and CDR2 from the germline V gene are SGHTA and FQGNSA. Trimming removed 1 base at V and 3 bases at J, with 18 bases between. The CDR3 is CASSLGFGLGAPNEKLFF. Here the CDR3 DNA reads TGTGCCAGCAGCTTAGGTTTCGGGTTAGGGGCACCTAATGAAAAACTGTTTTTT.

V usage is TRBV7-9 and J usage is TRBJ2-3, with a tentative D call TRBD1 (7 bases). The V gene's germline CDR1 is SEHNR and CDR2 FQNEAQ (reference sequence). The CDR3 has 16 residues. Trimming took off 5 bases at V and 0 bases at J, with 15 bases between the two ends. The CDR3 coding sequence is TGTGCCAGCAGCCATGCGCGGGACAGAAGCACAGATACGCAGTATTTT. Translation: CASSHARDRSTDTQYF.